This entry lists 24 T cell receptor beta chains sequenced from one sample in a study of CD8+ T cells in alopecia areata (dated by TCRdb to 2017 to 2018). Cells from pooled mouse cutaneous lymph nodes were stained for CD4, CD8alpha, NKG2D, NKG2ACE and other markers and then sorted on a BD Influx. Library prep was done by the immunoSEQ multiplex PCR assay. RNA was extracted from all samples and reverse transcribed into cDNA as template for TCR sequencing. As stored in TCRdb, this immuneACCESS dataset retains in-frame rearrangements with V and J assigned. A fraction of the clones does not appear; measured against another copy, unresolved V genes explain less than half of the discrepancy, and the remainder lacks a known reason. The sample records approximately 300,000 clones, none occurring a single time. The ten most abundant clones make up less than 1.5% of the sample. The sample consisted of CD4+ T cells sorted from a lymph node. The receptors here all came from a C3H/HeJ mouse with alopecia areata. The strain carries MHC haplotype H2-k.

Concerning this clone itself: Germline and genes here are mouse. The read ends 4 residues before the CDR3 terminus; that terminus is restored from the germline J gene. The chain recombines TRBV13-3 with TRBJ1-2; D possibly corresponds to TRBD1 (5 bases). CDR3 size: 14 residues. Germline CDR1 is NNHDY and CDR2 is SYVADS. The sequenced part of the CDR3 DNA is TGTGCCAGCAGTGATGCGGGACTGGGGGGC. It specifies CASSDAGLGG. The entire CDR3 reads CASSDAGLGGDYTF.

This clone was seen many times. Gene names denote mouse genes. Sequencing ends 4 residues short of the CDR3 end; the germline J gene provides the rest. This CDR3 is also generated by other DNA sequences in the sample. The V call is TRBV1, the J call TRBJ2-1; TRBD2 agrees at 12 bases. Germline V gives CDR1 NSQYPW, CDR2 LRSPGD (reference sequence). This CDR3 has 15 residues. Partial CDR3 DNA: TGCACCTGCAGTGCCGACTGGGGGGGCGCGGCT. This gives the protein CTCSADWGGAA. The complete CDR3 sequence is CTCSADWGGAAEQFF.

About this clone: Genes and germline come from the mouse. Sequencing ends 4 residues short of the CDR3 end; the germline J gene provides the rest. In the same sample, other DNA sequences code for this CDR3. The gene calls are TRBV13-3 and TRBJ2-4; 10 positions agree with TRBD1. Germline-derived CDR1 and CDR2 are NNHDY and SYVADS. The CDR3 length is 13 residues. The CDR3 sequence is CASRGQGVNTLYF. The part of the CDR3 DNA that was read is TGTGCCAGCAGAGGACAGGGGGTGAAC.

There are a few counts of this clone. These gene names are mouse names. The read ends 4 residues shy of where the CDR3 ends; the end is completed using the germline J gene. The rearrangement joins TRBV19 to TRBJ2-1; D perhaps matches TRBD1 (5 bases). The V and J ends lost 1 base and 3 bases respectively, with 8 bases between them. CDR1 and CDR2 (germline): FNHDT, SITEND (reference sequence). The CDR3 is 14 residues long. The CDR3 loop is CASSIPGSYAEQFF. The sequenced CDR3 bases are TGTGCCAGCAGTATACCAGGGTCCTATGCT. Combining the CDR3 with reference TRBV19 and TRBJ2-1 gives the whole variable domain GGIITQTPKFLIGQEGQKLTLKCQQNFNHDTMYWYRQDSGKGLRLIYYSITENDLQKGDLSEGYDASREKKSSFSLTVTSAQKNEMAVFLCASSIPGSYAEQFFGPGTRLTVL.

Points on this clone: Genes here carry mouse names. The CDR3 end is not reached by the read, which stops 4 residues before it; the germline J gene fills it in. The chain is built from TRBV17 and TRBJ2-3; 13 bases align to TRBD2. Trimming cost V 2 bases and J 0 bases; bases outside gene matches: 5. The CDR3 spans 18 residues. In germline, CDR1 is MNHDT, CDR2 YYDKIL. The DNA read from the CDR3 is TGTGCTAGCAGTAGAAGGGGACTGGGGGGGTCTAGTGCAGAA. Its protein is CASSRRGLGGSSAE. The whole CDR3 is CASSRRGLGGSSAETLYF.

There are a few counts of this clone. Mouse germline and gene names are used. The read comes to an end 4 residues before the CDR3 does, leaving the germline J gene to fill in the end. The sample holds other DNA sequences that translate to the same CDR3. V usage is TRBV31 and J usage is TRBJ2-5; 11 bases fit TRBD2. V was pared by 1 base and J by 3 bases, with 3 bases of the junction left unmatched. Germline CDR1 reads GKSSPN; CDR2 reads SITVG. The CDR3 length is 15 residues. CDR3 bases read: TGTGCCTGGAGTCCCCGACTGGGGGGGCAAGAC. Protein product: CAWSPRLGGQD. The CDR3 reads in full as CAWSPRLGGQDTQYF. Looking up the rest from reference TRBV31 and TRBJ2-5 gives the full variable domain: AQTIHQWPVAEIKAVGSPLSLGCTIKGKSSPNLYWYWQATGGTLQQLFYSITVGQVESVVQLNLSASRPKDDQFILSTEKLLLSHSGFYLCAWSPRLGGQDTQYFGPGTRLLVL.

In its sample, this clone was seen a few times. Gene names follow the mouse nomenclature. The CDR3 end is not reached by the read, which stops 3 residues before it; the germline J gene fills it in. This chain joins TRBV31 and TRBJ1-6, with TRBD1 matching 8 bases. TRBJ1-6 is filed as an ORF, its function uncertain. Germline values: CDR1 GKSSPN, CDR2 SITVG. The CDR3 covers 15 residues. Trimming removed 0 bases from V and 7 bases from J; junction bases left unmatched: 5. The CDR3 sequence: CAWSLAGGRNSPLYF. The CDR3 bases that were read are TGTGCCTGGAGTCTAGCAGGGGGCCGGAATTCGCCC.

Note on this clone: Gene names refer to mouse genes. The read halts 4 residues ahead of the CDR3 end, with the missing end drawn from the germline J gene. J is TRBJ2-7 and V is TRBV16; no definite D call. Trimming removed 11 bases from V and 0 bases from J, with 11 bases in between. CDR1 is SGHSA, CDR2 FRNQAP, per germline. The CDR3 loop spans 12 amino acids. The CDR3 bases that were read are TGTGCAGCGTGGGTAAGCTCCTAT. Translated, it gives CAAWVSSY. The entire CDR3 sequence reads CAAWVSSYEQYF.

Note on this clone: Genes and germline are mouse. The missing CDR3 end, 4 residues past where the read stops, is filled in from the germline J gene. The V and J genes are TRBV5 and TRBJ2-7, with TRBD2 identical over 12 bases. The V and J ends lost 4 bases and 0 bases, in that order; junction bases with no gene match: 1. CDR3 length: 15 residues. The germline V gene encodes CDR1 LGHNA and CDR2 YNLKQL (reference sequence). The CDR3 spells CASSRGLGGSYEQYF. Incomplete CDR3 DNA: TGTGCCAGCAGCCGGGGACTGGGGGGCTCCTAT.

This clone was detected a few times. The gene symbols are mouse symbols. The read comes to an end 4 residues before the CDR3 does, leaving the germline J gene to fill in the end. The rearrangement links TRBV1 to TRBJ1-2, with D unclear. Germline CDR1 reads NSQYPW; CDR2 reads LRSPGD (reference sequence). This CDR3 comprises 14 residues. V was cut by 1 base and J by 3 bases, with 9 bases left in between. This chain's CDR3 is CTCSAGLGDSDYTF. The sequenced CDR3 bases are TGCACCTGCAGTGCAGGACTGGGAGACTCC. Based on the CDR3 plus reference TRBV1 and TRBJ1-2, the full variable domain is VTLLEQNPRWRLVPRGQAVNLRCILKNSQYPWMSWYQQDLQKQLQWLFTLRSPGDKEVKSLPGADYLATRVTDTELRLQVANMSQGRTLYCTCSAGLGDSDYTFGSGTRLLVI.

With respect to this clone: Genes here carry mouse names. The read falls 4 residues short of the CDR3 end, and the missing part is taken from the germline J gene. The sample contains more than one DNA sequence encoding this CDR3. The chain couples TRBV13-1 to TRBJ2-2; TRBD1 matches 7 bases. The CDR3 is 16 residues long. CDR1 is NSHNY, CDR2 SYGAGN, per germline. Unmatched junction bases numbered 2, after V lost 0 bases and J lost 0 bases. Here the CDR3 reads CASSDGTGANTGQLYF. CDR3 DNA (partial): TGTGCCAGCAGTGATGGGACAGGAGCAAACACCGGG.

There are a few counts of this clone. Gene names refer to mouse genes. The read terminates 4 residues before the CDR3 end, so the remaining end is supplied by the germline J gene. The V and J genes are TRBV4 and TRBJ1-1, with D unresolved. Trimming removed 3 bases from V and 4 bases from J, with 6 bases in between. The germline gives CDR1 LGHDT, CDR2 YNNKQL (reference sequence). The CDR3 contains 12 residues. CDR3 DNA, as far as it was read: TGTGCCAGCAGCTATGCAGTCACA. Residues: CASSYAVT. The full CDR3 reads CASSYAVTEVFF.

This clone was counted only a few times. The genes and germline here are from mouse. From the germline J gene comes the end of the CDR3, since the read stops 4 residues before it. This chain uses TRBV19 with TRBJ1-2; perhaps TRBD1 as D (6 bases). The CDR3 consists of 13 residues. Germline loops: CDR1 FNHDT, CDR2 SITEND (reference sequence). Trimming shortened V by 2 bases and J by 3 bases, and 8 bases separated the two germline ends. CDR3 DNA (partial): TGTGCCAGCAGTATTGCAGGGGACTCC. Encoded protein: CASSIAGDS. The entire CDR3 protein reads CASSIAGDSDYTF.

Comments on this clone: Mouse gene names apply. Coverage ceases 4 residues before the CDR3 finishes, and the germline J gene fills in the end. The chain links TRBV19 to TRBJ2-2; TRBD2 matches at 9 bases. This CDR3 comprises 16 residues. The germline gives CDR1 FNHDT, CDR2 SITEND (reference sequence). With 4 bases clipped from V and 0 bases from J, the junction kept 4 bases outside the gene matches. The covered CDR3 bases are TGTGCCAGCAGTCGCTGGGGGGGGGCAAACACCGGG. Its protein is CASSRWGGANTG. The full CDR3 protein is CASSRWGGANTGQLYF.

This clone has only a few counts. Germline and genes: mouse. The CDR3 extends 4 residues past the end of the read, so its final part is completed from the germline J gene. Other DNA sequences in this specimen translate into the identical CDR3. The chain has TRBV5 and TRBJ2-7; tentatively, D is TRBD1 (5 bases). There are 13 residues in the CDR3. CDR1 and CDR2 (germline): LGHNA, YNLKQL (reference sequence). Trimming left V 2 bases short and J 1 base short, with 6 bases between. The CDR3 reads CASSQTGSYEQYF. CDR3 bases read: TGTGCCAGCAGCCAAACAGGATCCTAT.

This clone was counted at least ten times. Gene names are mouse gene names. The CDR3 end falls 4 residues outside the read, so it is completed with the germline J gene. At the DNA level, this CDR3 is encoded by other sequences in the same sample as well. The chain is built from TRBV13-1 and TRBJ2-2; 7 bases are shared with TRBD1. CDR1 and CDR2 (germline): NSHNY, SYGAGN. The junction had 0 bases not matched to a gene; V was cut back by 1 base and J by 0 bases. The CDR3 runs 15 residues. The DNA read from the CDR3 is TGTGCCAGCAGTGATCAGGGGGCAAACACCGGG. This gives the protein CASSDQGANTG. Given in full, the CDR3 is CASSDQGANTGQLYF.

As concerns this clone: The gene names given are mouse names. CDR3 loop: CTCSRDWGKAQDTQYF. The sequenced part of the CDR3 DNA is TGCACCTGCAGTCGGGACTGGGGGAAGGCCCAAGAC. The chain has TRBV1 and TRBJ2-5, with 11 bases identical to TRBD2. With the read ending 4 residues before the CDR3 end, the germline J gene is used to fill in that end. CDR1 NSQYPW and CDR2 LRSPGD come from the germline V gene (reference sequence). V was pared by 5 bases and J by 2 bases, with 6 bases of the junction left unmatched. This CDR3 contains 16 residues.

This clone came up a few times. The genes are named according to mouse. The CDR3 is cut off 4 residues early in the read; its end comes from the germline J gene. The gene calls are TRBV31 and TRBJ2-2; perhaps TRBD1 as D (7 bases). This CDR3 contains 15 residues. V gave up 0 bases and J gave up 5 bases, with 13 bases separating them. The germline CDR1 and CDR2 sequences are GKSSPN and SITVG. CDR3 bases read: TGTGCCTGGAGTCTTAGCCAGGGGGGTACCGGG. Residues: CAWSLSQGGTG. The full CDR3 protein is CAWSLSQGGTGQLYF.

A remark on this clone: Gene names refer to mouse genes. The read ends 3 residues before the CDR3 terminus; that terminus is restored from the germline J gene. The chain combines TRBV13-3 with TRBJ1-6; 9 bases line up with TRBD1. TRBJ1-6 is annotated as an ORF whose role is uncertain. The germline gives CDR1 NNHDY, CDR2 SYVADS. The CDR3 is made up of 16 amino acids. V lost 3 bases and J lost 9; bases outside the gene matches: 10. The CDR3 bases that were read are TGTGCCAGCAGTGTGGGGACAGGGATATATGGTTCGCCC. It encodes CASSVGTGIYGSP. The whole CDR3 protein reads CASSVGTGIYGSPLYF.

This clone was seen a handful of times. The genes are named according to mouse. CDR3 DNA (partial): TGTGCCTGGGGACTGGGGGGGCCTGCT. Translating gives CAWGLGGPA. The full-length CDR3 reads as CAWGLGGPAEQFF. The J gene is TRBJ2-1, the V gene TRBV31; 13 bases line up with TRBD2. Read sequence stops 4 residues before the CDR3 end, and the germline J gene provides the missing end. The ends lost 5 bases at V and 6 bases at J; junction bases unmatched: 1. Germline V gives CDR1 GKSSPN, CDR2 SITVG. This CDR3 contains 13 residues.

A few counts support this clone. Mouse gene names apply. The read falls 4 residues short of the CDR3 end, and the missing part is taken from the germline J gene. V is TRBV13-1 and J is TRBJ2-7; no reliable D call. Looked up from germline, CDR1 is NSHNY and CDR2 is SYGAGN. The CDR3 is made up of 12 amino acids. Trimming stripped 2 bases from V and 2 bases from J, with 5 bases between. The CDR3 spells CASSEQTYEQYF. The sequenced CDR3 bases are TGTGCCAGCAGTGAGCAGACCTAT.

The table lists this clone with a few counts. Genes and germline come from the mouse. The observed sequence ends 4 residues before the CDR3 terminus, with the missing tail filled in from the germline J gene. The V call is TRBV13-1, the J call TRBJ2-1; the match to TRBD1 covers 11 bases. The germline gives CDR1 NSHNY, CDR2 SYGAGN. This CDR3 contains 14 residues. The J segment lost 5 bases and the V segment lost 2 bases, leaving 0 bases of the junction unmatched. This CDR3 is CASSEDRGHAEQFF. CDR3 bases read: TGTGCCAGCAGTGAGGACAGGGGGCATGCT.

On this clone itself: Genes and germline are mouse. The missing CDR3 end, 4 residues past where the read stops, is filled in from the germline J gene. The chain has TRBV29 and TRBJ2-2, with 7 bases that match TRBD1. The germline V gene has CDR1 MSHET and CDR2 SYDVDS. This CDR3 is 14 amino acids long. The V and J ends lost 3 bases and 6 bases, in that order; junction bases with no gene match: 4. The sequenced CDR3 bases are TGTGCTAGCAGTTTTGACAGGGTGGCCGGG. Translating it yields CASSFDRVAG. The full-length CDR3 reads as CASSFDRVAGQLYF.

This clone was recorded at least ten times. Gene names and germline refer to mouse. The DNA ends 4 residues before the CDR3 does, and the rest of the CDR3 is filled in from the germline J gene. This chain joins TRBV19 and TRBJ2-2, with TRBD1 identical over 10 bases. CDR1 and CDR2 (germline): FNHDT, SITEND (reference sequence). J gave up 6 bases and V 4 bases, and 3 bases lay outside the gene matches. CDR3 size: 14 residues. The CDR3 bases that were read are TGTGCCAGCAGTGACAGGGGGCGAGCCGGG. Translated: CASSDRGRAG. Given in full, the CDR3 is CASSDRGRAGQLYF.